This T cell receptor beta chain was sequenced during a study of T cell responses to AZD1222 COVID-19 vaccine. TCRdb keeps only in-frame clones here, not all; method: immunoSEQ multiplex PCR. The sample lists 130,000 to 150,000 clones; about 90% were seen once. Losses at the gene ends were 3 bases for V and 5 bases for J; bases not matched to a gene: 10. Germline loops: CDR1 LNHDA, CDR2 SQIVND (reference sequence). CDR3 length equals 16 residues. This clone came up once. The sample was peripheral blood, taken on day 0 of MenACWY control vaccination. The TCR comes from an adult in good health. The J gene is TRBJ2-3, the V gene TRBV19, with TRBD2 matching over 8 bases. CDR3 sequence reads: CASSIWGRAGEDTQYF. In nucleotides, the CDR3 is TGTGCCAGTAGTATCTGGGGGCGAGCGGGAGAAGATACGCAGTATTTT.